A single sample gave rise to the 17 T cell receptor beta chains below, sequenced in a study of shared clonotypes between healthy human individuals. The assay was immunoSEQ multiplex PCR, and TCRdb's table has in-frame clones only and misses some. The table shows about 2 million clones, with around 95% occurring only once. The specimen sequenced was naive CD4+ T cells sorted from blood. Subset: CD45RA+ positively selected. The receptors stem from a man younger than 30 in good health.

The CDR3 loop reads CASSLGVPPGEQYF. As DNA, the CDR3 is TGTGCCAGCAGCTTAGGAGTCCCCCCGGGCGAGCAGTACTTC. The chain uses TRBV7-2 and TRBJ2-7; no definite D call. Germline V gene lookup returns CDR1 SGHTA and CDR2 FQGNSA. This CDR3 is built from 14 residues. Trimming took off 1 base at V and 6 bases at J, with 13 bases between the two ends.

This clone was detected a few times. The CDR3, as DNA: TGTGCCTGGAGTGTCGGTGCAAATTCACCCCTCCACTTT. Translated, it gives CAWSVGANSPLHF. The rearrangement links TRBV30 to TRBJ1-6; D is undetermined. Trimming left V 0 bases short and J 7 bases short, with 7 bases between. This CDR3 region has 13 residues. CDR1 and CDR2 from the germline V gene are GTSNPN and SVGIG (reference sequence). The variable domain in full, completed from reference TRBV30 and TRBJ1-6, reads SQTIHQWPATLVQPVGSPLSLECTVEGTSNPNLYWYRQAAGRGLQLLFYSVGIGQISSEVPQNLSASRPQDRQFILSSKKLLLSDSGFYLCAWSVGANSPLHFGNGTRLTVT.

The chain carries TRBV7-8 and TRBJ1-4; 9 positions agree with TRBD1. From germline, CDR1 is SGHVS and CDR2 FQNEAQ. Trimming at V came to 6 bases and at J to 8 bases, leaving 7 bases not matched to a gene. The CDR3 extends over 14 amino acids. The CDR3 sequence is CASSWDRVGEKLFF. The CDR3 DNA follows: TGTGCCAGCAGTTGGGACAGGGTAGGCGAAAAACTGTTTTTT.

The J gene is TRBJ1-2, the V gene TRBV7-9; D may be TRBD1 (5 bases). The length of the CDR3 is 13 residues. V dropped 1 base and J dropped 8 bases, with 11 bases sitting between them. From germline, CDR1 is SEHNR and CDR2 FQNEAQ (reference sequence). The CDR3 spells CASSLVGREGYTF. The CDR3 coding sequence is TGTGCCAGCAGCTTAGTTGGCAGGGAGGGCTACACCTTC.

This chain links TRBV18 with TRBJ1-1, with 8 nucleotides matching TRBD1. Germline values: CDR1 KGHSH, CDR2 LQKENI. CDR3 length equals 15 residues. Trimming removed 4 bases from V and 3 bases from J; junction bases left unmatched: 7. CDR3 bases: TGTGCCAGCTCACGTCCGGACAGGGCGCACACTGAAGCTTTCTTT. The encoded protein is CASSRPDRAHTEAFF.

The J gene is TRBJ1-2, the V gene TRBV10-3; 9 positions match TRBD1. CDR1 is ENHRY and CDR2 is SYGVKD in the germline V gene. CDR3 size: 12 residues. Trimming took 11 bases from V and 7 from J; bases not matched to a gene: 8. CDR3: CAGTGGAGGYTF. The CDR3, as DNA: TGTGCCGGAACAGGGGGCGCAGGTGGCTACACCTTC.

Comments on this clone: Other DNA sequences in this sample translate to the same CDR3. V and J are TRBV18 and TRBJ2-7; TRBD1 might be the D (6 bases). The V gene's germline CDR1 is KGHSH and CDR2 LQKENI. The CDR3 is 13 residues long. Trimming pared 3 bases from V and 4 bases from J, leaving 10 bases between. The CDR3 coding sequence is TGTGCCAGCTCACCTACAGGGATATACGAGCAGTACTTC. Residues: CASSPTGIYEQYF.

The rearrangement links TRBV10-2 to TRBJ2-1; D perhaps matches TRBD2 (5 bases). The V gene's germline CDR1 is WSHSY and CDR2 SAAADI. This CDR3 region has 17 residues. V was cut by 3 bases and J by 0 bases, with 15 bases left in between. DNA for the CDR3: TGCGCCAGCAGTGACCTCGCGGGCCTAAGCTCCTACAATGAGCAGTTCTTC. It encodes CASSDLAGLSSYNEQFF.

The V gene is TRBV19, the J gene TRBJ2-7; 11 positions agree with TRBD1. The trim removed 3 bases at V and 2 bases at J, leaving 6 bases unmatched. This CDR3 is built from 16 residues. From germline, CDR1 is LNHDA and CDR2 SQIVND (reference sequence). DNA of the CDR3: TGTGCCAGTAGTATCCTCGGACAGGGGGCACCCTACGAGCAGTACTTC. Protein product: CASSILGQGAPYEQYF.

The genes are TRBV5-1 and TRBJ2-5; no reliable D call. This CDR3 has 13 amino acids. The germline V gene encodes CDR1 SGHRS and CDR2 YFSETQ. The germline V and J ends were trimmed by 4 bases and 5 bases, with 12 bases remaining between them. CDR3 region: CASSTDLTETQYF. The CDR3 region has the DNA TGCGCCAGCAGCACGGACCTAACGGAGACCCAGTACTTC.

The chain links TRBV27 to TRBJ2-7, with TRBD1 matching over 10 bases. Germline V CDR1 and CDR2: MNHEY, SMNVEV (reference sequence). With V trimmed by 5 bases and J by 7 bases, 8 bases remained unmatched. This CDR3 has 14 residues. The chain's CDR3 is CASSPRTGGSEQYF. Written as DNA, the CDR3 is TGTGCCAGCAGTCCTAGGACAGGGGGTTCTGAGCAGTACTTC.

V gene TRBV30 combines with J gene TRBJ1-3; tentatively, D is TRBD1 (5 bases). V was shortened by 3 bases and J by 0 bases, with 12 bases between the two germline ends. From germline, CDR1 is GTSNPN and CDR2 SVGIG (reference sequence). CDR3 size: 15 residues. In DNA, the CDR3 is TGTGCCTGGAGCGGACAACTGAACTCTGGAAACACCATATATTTT. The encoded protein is CAWSGQLNSGNTIYF.

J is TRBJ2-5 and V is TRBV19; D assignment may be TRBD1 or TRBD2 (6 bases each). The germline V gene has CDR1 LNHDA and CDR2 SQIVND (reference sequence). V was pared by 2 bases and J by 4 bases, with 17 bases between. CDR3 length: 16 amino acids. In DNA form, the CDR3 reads TGTGCCAGTAGTATAATGGGGGGCGCGGTCGTAGAGACCCAGTACTTC. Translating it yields CASSIMGGAVVETQYF.

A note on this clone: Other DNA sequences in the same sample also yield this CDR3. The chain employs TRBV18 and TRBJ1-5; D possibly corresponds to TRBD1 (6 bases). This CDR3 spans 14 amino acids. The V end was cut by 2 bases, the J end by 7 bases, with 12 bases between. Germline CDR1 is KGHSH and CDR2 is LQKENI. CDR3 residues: CASSPGGGGQPQHF. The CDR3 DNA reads TGTGCCAGCTCACCAGGGGGCGGAGGGCAGCCCCAGCATTTT.

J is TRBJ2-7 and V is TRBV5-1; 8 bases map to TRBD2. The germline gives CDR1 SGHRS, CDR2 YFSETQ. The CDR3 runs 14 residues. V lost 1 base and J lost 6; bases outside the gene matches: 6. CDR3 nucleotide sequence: TGCGCCAGCAGCTTGCGTAGCGGGACCGGCGAGCAGTACTTC. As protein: CASSLRSGTGEQYF. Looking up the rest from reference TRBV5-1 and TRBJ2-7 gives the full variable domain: KAGVTQTPRYLIKTRGQQVTLSCSPISGHRSVSWYQQTPGQGLQFLFEYFSETQRNKGNFPGRFSGRQFSNSRSEMNVSTLELGDSALYLCASSLRSGTGEQYFGPGTRLTVT.

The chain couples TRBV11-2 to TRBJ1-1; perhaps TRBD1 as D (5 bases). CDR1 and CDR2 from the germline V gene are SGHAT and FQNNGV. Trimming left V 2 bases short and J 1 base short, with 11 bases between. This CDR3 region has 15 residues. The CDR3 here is CASSLLPGTNTEAFF. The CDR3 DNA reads TGTGCCAGCAGCTTACTACCGGGGACGAACACTGAAGCTTTCTTT.

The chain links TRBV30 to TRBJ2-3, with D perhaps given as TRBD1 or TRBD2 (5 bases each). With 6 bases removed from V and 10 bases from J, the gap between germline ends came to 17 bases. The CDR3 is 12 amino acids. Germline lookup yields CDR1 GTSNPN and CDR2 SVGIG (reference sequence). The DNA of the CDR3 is TGTGCCTGCCAAATGATGGGGGAGTCGCAGTATTTT. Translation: CACQMMGESQYF.